The 13 T cell receptor beta chains given below trace back to one sample, sequenced in a study of T cells in Graves' hyperthyroidism and ophthalmopathy. It was RNA transcripts that yielded the amplified TCR beta CDR3 regions. HTBI primers were the set used in a first-round RT-PCR of the TCR CDR3. TCRdb used MiXCR to reprocess the multiplex PCR reads, holding one entry per CDR3 protein. The sample includes 25,000 to 30,000 distinct CDR3 sequences, around 40% of them seen just once. What was sequenced was blood. These receptors were taken from a woman aged 25-40 years with Graves' hyperthyroidism.

This clonotype was seen ten or more times. The V and J genes are TRBV5-4 and TRBJ2-2, with 9 bases that match TRBD1. The CDR3 runs 16 residues. Germline V gene data show CDR1 as SGHNT and CDR2 as YYREEE (reference sequence). V lost 4 bases, J lost 6 bases, and 10 bases stayed unmatched. The CDR3 coding sequence is TGTGCCAGCAGCCCTTCAGGGGGACAGGGACCCGGGGAGCTGTTTTTT. Translated, it gives CASSPSGGQGPGELFF.

In its sample, this clonotype was seen many times. The CDR3 DNA reads TGTGCCAGCAGCAATAGCGAGGGCCCCTACAATGAGCAGTTCTTC. Translation gives CASSNSEGPYNEQFF. The chain links TRBV6-5 to TRBJ2-1; tentative D call: TRBD2 (5 bases). V shed 6 bases and J shed 2 bases, with 14 bases lying between them. Per the germline V gene, CDR1 is MNHEY and CDR2 is SVGAGI. CDR3 length: 15 amino acids.

Worth noting for this clonotype: Given a much more abundant clone one base away, this may be a read error. Since no conserved phenylalanine or tryptophan closes the CDR3, a read error is the likely cause. The chain employs TRBV30 and TRBJ1-1; D is ambiguous. Between the trimmed V and J ends, which lost 0 bases and 4 bases, there was a span of 12 bases. CDR1 and CDR2 from the germline V gene are GTSNPN and SVGIG (reference sequence). The CDR3 totals 14 residues. The CDR3 loop reads CAWSVLVSSTEAFI. Written as DNA, the CDR3 is TGTGCCTGGAGTGTACTTGTCTCCTCCACTGAAGCTTTCATT.

This clonotype occurred many times. A read error may be the cause here, since a much bigger clone is one base away. The chain carries TRBV7-9 and TRBJ1-1, with D unresolved. The CDR3 extends over 15 amino acids. CDR1 and CDR2 (germline): SEHNR, FQNEAQ (reference sequence). CDR3 nucleotides: TGTGCCAGCAGCTTACATGTCGGCGGGTTCGCTGAAGCTCTCTTT. Its protein is CASSLHVGGFAEALF. The full variable domain, in which reference TRBV7-9 and TRBJ1-1 provide the parts outside the CDR3, is DTGVSQNPRHKITKRGQNVTFRCDPISEHNRLYWYRQTLGQGPEFLTYFQNEAQLEKSRLLSDRFSAERPKGSFSTLEIQRTEQGDSAMYLCASSLHVGGFAEALFGQGTRLTVV.

This clonotype was recorded at least ten times. The rearrangement links TRBV27 to TRBJ2-1; TRBD2 might be the D (6 bases). The V end lost 5 bases, the J end lost 6 bases, and 20 bases lay between the germline ends. CDR3 length: 16 amino acids. Germline CDR1 and CDR2: MNHEY and SMNVEV (reference sequence). This chain's CDR3 is CASSTDREFSGNEQFF. Here the CDR3 DNA reads TGTGCCAGCAGTACGGACCGGGAGTTCTCTGGCAATGAGCAGTTCTTC.

The V call is TRBV20-1, the J call TRBJ2-3; 10 nucleotides agree with TRBD2. V dropped 5 bases and J dropped 1; count of bases not matched to a gene: 9. Germline lookup yields CDR1 DFQATT and CDR2 SNEGSKA (reference sequence). The CDR3 runs to 16 residues. CDR3: CSAGKAGGGGTDTQYF. CDR3 nucleotides: TGCAGTGCTGGAAAAGCGGGAGGGGGAGGCACAGATACGCAGTATTTT.

About this clonotype itself: Lacking the conserved final phenylalanine or tryptophan, this CDR3 likely reflects a read error. V gene TRBV19 combines with J gene TRBJ2-6; D uncertain. The CDR3 is 12 residues long. Germline V gives CDR1 LNHDA, CDR2 SQIVND (reference sequence). The ends were cut back, 10 bases at V and 4 bases at J, with 8 bases in the middle. DNA for the CDR3: TGTGCCACTATGACAGGGGCCAACGTCCTGACTCTC. This sequence encodes CATMTGANVLTL.

A word on this clonotype: This CDR3 is missing its conserved last phenylalanine or tryptophan, likely due to a read error. Because the CDR3's place on the DNA is in doubt, the DNA is left out and the CDR3 is given as listed by TCRdb. Here the CDR3 reads CASSSLSQNT. The chain links TRBV19 to TRBJ2-5. The CDR3 region is 10 residues in length, termini included. CDR1 and CDR2 from the germline V gene are LNHDA and SQIVND (reference sequence).

This clonotype was picked up many times. The genes are TRBV11-2 and TRBJ2-1, with 8 positions matching TRBD2. The J segment lost 3 bases and the V segment lost 0 bases, leaving 4 bases of the junction unmatched. The CDR3 loop spans 16 amino acids. Per germline, CDR1 SGHAT and CDR2 FQNNGV. CDR3 DNA: TGTGCCAGCAGCTTAGATCCGGGGGGGGTCTACAATGAGCAGTTCTTC. Its translation is CASSLDPGGVYNEQFF.

This clonotype occurred many times. This chain joins TRBV5-4 and TRBJ2-7, with 8 positions matching TRBD1. This CDR3 is built from 14 residues. Germline V gene data show CDR1 as SGHNT and CDR2 as YYREEE (reference sequence). Germline trimming cut 4 bases from V and 0 bases from J; bases unmatched to any gene: 3. The CDR3 DNA reads as TGTGCCAGCAGCACGACAGGGGACTCCTACGAGCAGTACTTC. Its protein is CASSTTGDSYEQYF.

The chain has TRBV5-1 and TRBJ2-1, with D perhaps matching TRBD1 (6 bases). Per germline, CDR1 SGHRS and CDR2 YFSETQ. This CDR3 is 14 amino acids long. The V end was cut by 0 bases, the J end by 7 bases, with 11 bases between. The CDR3 nucleotides are TGCGCCAGCAGCTTGGCCAGCCAGGGGAATGAGCAGTTCTTC. It specifies CASSLASQGNEQFF. The full variable domain, completed using reference TRBV5-1 and TRBJ2-1, is KAGVTQTPRYLIKTRGQQVTLSCSPISGHRSVSWYQQTPGQGLQFLFEYFSETQRNKGNFPGRFSGRQFSNSRSEMNVSTLELGDSALYLCASSLASQGNEQFFGPGTRLTVL.

By share of the sample, this clonotype is medium-sized. Mismatch with germline at one junction end may stem from a read error. This chain joins TRBV10-2 and TRBJ2-7; TRBD1 agrees at 10 bases. Germline values: CDR1 WSHSY, CDR2 SAAADI. This CDR3 is 12 amino acids long. CDR3 amino acids: CASSADRDRGFF. The CDR3 coding sequence is TGCGCCAGCAGTGCCGATCGGGACAGGGGATTTTTC.

In this sample, this clonotype is medium-sized. V and J are TRBV9 and TRBJ2-1, with 8 nucleotides matching TRBD1. The CDR3 length is 13 residues. J lost 7 bases, V lost 4 bases, and 4 bases had no gene match. Looked up from germline, CDR1 is SGDLS and CDR2 is YYNGEE. In nucleotides, the CDR3 is TGTGCCAGCAGCCCCACAGGGGGGAATGAGCAGTTCTTC. Its translation: CASSPTGGNEQFF.